The rows below give T cell receptor beta chains drawn from one sample of a study of neurological immune-mediated disorders. MiXCR, run by TCRdb on the 5' RACE reads, gives a single entry per CDR3 protein. The repertoire holds some 80,000 distinct CDR3 sequences, roughly 4.5% seen once, with roughly 5.6% in the top ten. Sequencing was done on a sample of PBMCs. The receptors were gathered from a woman aged 55 to 70 with multiple sclerosis. The CDR3 runs from the conserved cysteine through the conserved F or W. D genes are given only for firm matches. The size field reads once, few or many counts, or a class when the clone is expanded.

CDR3aa | CDR3nt | d_gene | v_gene | abundance | j_gene
CASSVDEGGGTEAFF | TGTGCCAGCAGCGTAGATGAGGGGGGTGGCACTGAAGCTTTCTTT | - | TRBV9 | many | TRBJ1-1
CASSLGSTLNTEAFF | TGTGCCAGCAGCTTGGGAAGCACCTTGAACACTGAAGCTTTCTTT | - | TRBV5-6 | many | TRBJ1-1
CASSWRAATNEKLFF | TGTGCCAGCAGCTGGAGGGCAGCCACTAATGAAAAACTGTTTTTT | - | TRBV7-2 | many | TRBJ1-4
CASSLRGTGDAGELFF | TGCGCCAGCAGCTTGCGTGGGACAGGGGATGCCGGGGAGCTGTTTTTT | TRBD1 | TRBV5-1 | many | TRBJ2-2
CSAKMGLAYGYTF | TGCAGCGCCAAGATGGGGCTAGCCTATGGCTACACCTTC | - | TRBV29-1 | many | TRBJ1-2
CASSLFANTDTQYF | TGTGCCAGCAGCTTATTTGCGAACACAGATACGCAGTATTTT | - | TRBV7-2 | many | TRBJ2-3
CASSLEGAQETQYF | TGCGCCAGCAGCTTGGAGGGGGCCCAAGAGACCCAGTACTTC | TRBD1 | TRBV5-1 | many | TRBJ2-5
CAISESTSGEWAAFF | TGTGCCATCAGTGAGTCGACTAGCGGTGAGTGGGCAGCTTTCTTT | - | TRBV10-3 | many | TRBJ1-1
CASSPRGTYEQYF | TGTGCCAGCAGCCCTCGGGGAACCTACGAGCAGTACTTC | - | TRBV7-2 | many | TRBJ2-7
CASSPPEGVGEAFF | TGTGCCAGCTCACCACCGGAGGGGGTAGGTGAAGCTTTCTTT | - | TRBV18 | many | TRBJ1-1
CASRLPLARETQYF | TGCGCCAGCAGGTTGCCACTAGCGAGGGAGACCCAGTACTTC | TRBD2 | TRBV5-1 | many | TRBJ2-5
CASSLDMRPNQPQHF | TGTGCCAGCAGTTTAGATATGCGCCCGAATCAGCCCCAGCATTTT | - | TRBV12-3/TRBV12-4 | many | TRBJ1-5
CASSLGGDPNTEAFF | TGCGCCAGCAGCCTCGGGGGGGATCCTAACACTGAAGCTTTCTTT | - | TRBV5-1 | many | TRBJ1-1
CAISESGTGRQPQHF | TGTGCCATCAGTGAGTCGGGAACAGGCCGTCAGCCCCAGCATTTT | - | TRBV10-3 | many | TRBJ1-5
CSARDSSVADTIYF | TGCAGTGCCCGTGACAGCTCTGTTGCAGACACCATATATTTT | - | TRBV20-1 | many | TRBJ1-3
CASSEGGFLGNQPQHF | TGTGCCAGCAGTGAAGGCGGGTTTTTGGGCAATCAGCCCCAGCATTTT | - | TRBV6-1 | many | TRBJ1-5
CASSQVQAEQYF | TGTGCCAGCAGCCAAGTACAGGCCGAGCAGTACTTC | - | TRBV14 | many | TRBJ2-7